Shown below are 4 T cell receptor beta chains from a single sample sequenced in a study of T cell repertoires in ileal Crohn's disease. Lamina propria lymphocytes from surgical specimens were isolated on a density gradient before sorting. Sequencing used immunoSEQ multiplex PCR; TCRdb keeps in-frame clones, though not all of them. In the table there are approximately 2,100 clones, 65% to 75% of which are singletons. The material sequenced was CD8+ T cells from ileum. Receptors originate from an adult with Crohn's disease. Some clones in this sample may be carry-over from other donors' samples.

Concerning this clone: This specimen includes other DNA sequences encoding the same CDR3. V gene TRBV27 combines with J gene TRBJ1-1, with unresolved D. V lost 2 bases and J lost 1, with 5 bases in between. The CDR3 length is 13 residues. Germline V CDR1 and CDR2: MNHEY, SMNVEV (reference sequence). The CDR3 reads CASSLVRNTEAFF. CDR3 DNA sequence: TGTGCCAGCAGTTTAGTCAGGAACACTGAAGCTTTCTTT.

J is TRBJ2-3 and V is TRBV11-2, with D possibly matching TRBD2 (5 bases). The germline V gene encodes CDR1 SGHAT and CDR2 FQNNGV. The CDR3 has 13 amino acids. The V end was cut by 6 bases, the J end by 2 bases, with 9 bases between. CDR3 bases: TGTGCCAGCAGAGGCGGGCTCACAGATACGCAGTATTTT. This translates into CASRGGLTDTQYF.

As for this clone: An end of the junction differs from the germline gene, which may be a read error. The CDR3 region has the DNA TGTGCCAGCAGCCAAGTCTGGTGGGAGGGAAAAAGCATTCAGTACTTC. Its protein is CASSQVWWEGKSIQYF. V and J are TRBV14 and TRBJ2-4; 7 nucleotides match TRBD2. Looked up from germline, CDR1 is SGHDN and CDR2 is FVKESK. There are 16 residues in the CDR3.

The V call is TRBV4-3, the J call TRBJ2-1; TRBD2 matches 13 bases. Germline V lookup: CDR1 LGHNA, CDR2 YSLEER. The CDR3 loop spans 15 amino acids. The ends lost 4 bases at V and 8 bases at J; junction bases unmatched: 5. CDR3 nucleotide sequence: TGCGCCAGCAGCCCCGGGACTAGCGGGACTTATGAGCAGTTCTTC. This codes for CASSPGTSGTYEQFF.